The entry below describes one T cell receptor beta chain. Germline V gene sequence: CDR1 SGHRS, CDR2 YFSETQ. V lost 4 bases, J lost 2 bases, and 5 bases stayed unmatched. The CDR3 sequence is 14 residues long. The sample comes from a study of shared clonotypes between healthy human individuals. Study at large: Plates per donor: three CD4 naive, three CD4 memory, two CD8 naive, one CD8 memory.

From CD4+ cells came CD45RA+ naive and CD45RA-negative memory subsets. In replicate PCRs of sorted subsets, roughly 210 ng DNA, approximately 30,000 T cell genomes, was used. The protocol was immunoSEQ multiplex PCR, while the TCRdb copy is restricted to in-frame clones and leaves out a portion. The sample records some 2,500,000 clones, 85% to 95% being singletons. Material: naive CD4+ T cells from PBMCs. Subset noted: CD45RA+ positively selected. The V call is TRBV5-1, the J call TRBJ1-2; the match to TRBD1 covers 7 bases. The sequence came from a man between 18 and 35 years old in good health. Some clones in this sample may be carry-over from other donors' samples. The CDR3 reads CASSQGQLNYGYTF. DNA of the CDR3: TGCGCCAGCAGCCAGGGACAGCTCAACTATGGCTACACCTTC.